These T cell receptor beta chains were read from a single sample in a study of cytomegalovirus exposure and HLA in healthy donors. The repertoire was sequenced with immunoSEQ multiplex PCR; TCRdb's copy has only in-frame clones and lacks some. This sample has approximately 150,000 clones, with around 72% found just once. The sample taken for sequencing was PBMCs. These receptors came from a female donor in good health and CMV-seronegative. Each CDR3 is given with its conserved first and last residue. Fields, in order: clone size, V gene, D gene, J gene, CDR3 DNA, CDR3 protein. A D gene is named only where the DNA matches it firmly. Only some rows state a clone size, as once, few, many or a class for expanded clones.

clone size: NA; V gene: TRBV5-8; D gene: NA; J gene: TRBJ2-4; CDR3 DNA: TGTGCCAGCAGCCTATTTTCCAACATTCAGTACTTC; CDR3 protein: CASSLFSNIQYF
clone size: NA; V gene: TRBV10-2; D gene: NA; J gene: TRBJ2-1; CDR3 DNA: TGCGCCAGCAGCGGGGGACCCCAAATAGGCACCAATGAGCAGTTCTTC; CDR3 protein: CASSGGPQIGTNEQFF
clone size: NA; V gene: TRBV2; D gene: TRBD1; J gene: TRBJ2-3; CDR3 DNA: TGTGCCAGCAGGGGGGACAGGGACACAGATACGCAGTATTTT; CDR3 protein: CASRGDRDTDTQYF
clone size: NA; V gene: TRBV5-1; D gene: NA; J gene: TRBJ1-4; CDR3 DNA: TGCGCCAGCAGCCAACCGGGATCCAATGAAAAACTGTTTTTT; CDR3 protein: CASSQPGSNEKLFF
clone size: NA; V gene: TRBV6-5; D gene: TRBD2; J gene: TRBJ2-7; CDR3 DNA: TGTGCCAGCACCAGCGGGGGGGCAAGTTACGAGCAGTACTTC; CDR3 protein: CASTSGGASYEQYF
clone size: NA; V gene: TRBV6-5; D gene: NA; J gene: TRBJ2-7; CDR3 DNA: TGTGCCAGCAGTACTCCCTACGAGCAGTACTTC; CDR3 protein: CASSTPYEQYF
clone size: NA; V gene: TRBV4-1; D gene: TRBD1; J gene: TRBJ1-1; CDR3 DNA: TGCGCCAGCAGCCAAGTAACCGGGACAGGGGCCACTGAAGCTTTCTTT; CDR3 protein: CASSQVTGTGATEAFF
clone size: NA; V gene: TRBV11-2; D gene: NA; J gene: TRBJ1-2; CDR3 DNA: TGTGCCAGCAGCTTAGTTGGGGCCCAGGACGGAGTAGGTCGCTACACCTTC; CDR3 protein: CASSLVGAQDGVGRYTF
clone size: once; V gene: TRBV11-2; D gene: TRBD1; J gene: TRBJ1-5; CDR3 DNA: TGTGCCAGCAGCTCAGGACAGGGCAATCAGCCCCAGCATTTT; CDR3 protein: CASSSGQGNQPQHF
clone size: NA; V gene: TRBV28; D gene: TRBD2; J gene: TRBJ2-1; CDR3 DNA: TGTGCCAGCAGTCCCCCCCTCACTAGCGGGAGTATGAATGAGCAGTTCTTC; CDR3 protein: CASSPPLTSGSMNEQFF
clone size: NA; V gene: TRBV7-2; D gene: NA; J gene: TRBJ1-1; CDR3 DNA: TGTGCCAGCAGCTCCTCTCAGAAATCTTGGCGGTACACTGAAGCTTTCTTT; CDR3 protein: CASSSSQKSWRYTEAFF
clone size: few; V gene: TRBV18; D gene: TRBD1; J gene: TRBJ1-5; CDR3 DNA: TGTGCCAGCTCACCAAATAACGGACAGGTCAATCAGCCCCAGCATTTT; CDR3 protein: CASSPNNGQVNQPQHF
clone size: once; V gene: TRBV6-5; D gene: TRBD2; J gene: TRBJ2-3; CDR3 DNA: TGTGCCAGCAGTTACTCGGGGCGGGGGGGTTCAGATACGCAGTATTTT; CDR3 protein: CASSYSGRGGSDTQYF
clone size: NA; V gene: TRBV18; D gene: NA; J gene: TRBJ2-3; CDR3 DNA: TGTGCCAGCTCACCGGCAGGGGCCACAGATACGCAGTATTTT; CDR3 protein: CASSPAGATDTQYF
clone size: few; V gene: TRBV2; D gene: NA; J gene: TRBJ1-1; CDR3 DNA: TGTGCCAGCCTCGAAGGGGGTACCACTGAAGCTTTCTTT; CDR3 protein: CASLEGGTTEAFF
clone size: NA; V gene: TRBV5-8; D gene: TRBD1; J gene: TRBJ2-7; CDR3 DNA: TGTGCCAGCAGCTGGACAGGGGGCGTTGAGCAGTACTTC; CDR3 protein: CASSWTGGVEQYF
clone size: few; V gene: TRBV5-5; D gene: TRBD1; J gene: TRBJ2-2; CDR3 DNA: TGTGCCAGCAGCCTTACCCCGACAGGGCAGGGCACCGGGGAGCTGTTTTTT; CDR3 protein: CASSLTPTGQGTGELFF